A single sample is the source of the 29 T cell receptor beta chains below, sequenced in a study of CD8+ T cells in alopecia areata. cDNA reverse transcribed from extracted RNA served as the sequencing template. Only in-frame clones appear in the TCRdb table, and some are missing; sequencing was by immunoSEQ multiplex PCR. The repertoire holds about 140,000 clones, with about 88% as singletons. Treatment of the sample: oral pan-JAK inhibitor, 5-10 mg twice daily. The source material was CD8+ T cells sorted from blood, sampled at week 4, from a patient treated with tofacitinib. The receptor set was obtained from a human donor with alopecia areata.

The chain is built from TRBV28 and TRBJ2-7; 11 positions agree with TRBD1. From germline, CDR1 is MDHEN and CDR2 SYDVKM. V was pared by 3 bases and J by 3 bases, with 7 bases of the junction left unmatched. This CDR3 region has 16 residues. The CDR3 DNA reads TGTGCCAGCAGTTTCACTTCGGGACAGGGGGGCTACGAGCAGTACTTC. Translated: CASSFTSGQGGYEQYF.

This chain uses TRBV21-1 with TRBJ2-7; the table gives TRBD2 as D, unverified against the DNA. TRBV21-1 is labeled a pseudogene. The CDR3 consists of 17 residues. The CDR3 region is CASSKSDWFEFAYEQYF. As DNA, the CDR3 is TGTGCCAGCAGCAAATCCGACTGGTTCGAGTTCGCCTACGAGCAGTACTTC.

The rearrangement uses TRBV27 and TRBJ2-7; the D gene is possibly TRBD2 (5 bases). The CDR3 covers 12 residues. The V end was cut by 10 bases, the J end by 3 bases, with 13 bases between. Germline V gene sequence: CDR1 MNHEY, CDR2 SMNVEV (reference sequence). CDR3 nucleotide sequence: TGTGCCACCGGCGACCGGGACTACGAGCAGTACTTC. This codes for CATGDRDYEQYF.

The V gene is TRBV7-2, the J gene TRBJ1-1, with 7 bases lining up with TRBD1. Germline trimming cut 7 bases from V and 8 bases from J; bases unmatched to any gene: 13. The CDR3 has 14 residues. Germline lookup yields CDR1 SGHTA and CDR2 FQGNSA. CDR3 coding DNA: TGTGCCAGCACATTCAGGGGGGCGCCACTGGAAGCTTTCTTT. Translating it yields CASTFRGAPLEAFF.

The chain combines TRBV7-9 with TRBJ2-1; 10 nucleotides line up with TRBD1. J gave up 3 bases and V 0 bases, and 8 bases lay outside the gene matches. This CDR3 contains 18 residues. CDR1 is SEHNR and CDR2 is FQNEAQ in the germline V gene (reference sequence). Here the CDR3 DNA reads TGTGCCAGCAGCTTAGCGAGGACAGGGGGAACTCTCTACAATGAGCAGTTCTTC. Its protein product is CASSLARTGGTLYNEQFF.

The table lists this clone with a few counts. This chain joins TRBV29-1 and TRBJ2-1; possibly TRBD1 or TRBD2 for D (5 bases each). The CDR3 length is 12 residues. CDR1 and CDR2 from the germline V gene are SQVTM and ANQGSEA. The V end was cut by 3 bases, the J end by 3 bases, with 6 bases between. The CDR3 DNA reads as TGCAGCGTTGATGGGGGCTACAATGAGCAGTTCTTC. Its translation: CSVDGGYNEQFF.

The CDR3 here is CASSKQGRENTEAFF. Written as DNA, the CDR3 is TGTGCCAGCAGCAAACAGGGGAGAGAGAACACTGAAGCTTTCTTT. The rearrangement joins TRBV5-6 to TRBJ1-1; 7 bases match TRBD1. Germline loops: CDR1 SGHDT, CDR2 YYEEEE. Germline trimming cut 4 bases from V and 1 base from J; bases unmatched to any gene: 7. This CDR3 region has 15 residues. Full variable domain (missing parts from reference TRBV5-6 and TRBJ1-1): DAGVTQSPTHLIKTRGQQVTLRCSPKSGHDTVSWYQQALGQGPQFIFQYYEEEERQRGNFPDRFSGHQFPNYSSELNVNALLLGDSALYLCASSKQGRENTEAFFGQGTRLTVV.

The genes are TRBV9 and TRBJ1-2; possibly TRBD1 for D (5 bases). The CDR3 runs 15 residues. V shed 3 bases and J shed 0 bases, with 12 bases lying between them. The V gene's germline CDR1 is SGDLS and CDR2 YYNGEE. The CDR3 spells CASSEGTSANYGYTF. The CDR3 nucleotides read TGTGCCAGCAGCGAGGGGACTTCGGCTAACTATGGCTACACCTTC.

The CDR3 sequence is CASSPTLAQAFF. The CDR3 nucleotides read TGTGCCAGCAGCCCAACGTTAGCCCAAGCTTTCTTT. V and J are TRBV7-9 and TRBJ1-1; D gene ambiguous. This CDR3 is 12 amino acids long. Trimming left V 5 bases short and J 9 bases short, with 13 bases between. Germline CDR1 reads SEHNR; CDR2 reads FQNEAQ (reference sequence).

Points on this clone: The sample has other DNA sequences that encode this CDR3 too. The rearrangement links TRBV30 to TRBJ2-1, with TRBD2 identical over 8 bases. CDR1 GTSNPN and CDR2 SVGIG come from the germline V gene (reference sequence). The V and J ends lost 7 bases and 7 bases, in that order; junction bases with no gene match: 9. The CDR3 consists of 13 residues. CDR3 coding DNA: TGTGCCTTGGGCCTAGCGGGCCCAAATGAGCAGTTCTTC. Encoded protein: CALGLAGPNEQFF. The full variable domain, rest sourced from reference TRBV30 and TRBJ2-1, is SQTIHQWPATLVQPVGSPLSLECTVEGTSNPNLYWYRQAAGRGLQLLFYSVGIGQISSEVPQNLSASRPQDRQFILSSKKLLLSDSGFYLCALGLAGPNEQFFGPGTRLTVL.

The V and J genes are TRBV4-1 and TRBJ2-7, with TRBD2 matching over 11 bases. Germline loops: CDR1 MGHRA, CDR2 YSYEKL. This CDR3 has 16 residues. J gave up 1 base and V 3 bases, and 5 bases lay outside the gene matches. The CDR3 region is CASSHATSGISYEQYF. Written as DNA, the CDR3 is TGCGCCAGCAGCCACGCGACTAGCGGGATTTCCTACGAGCAGTACTTC.

The rearrangement uses TRBV7-9 and TRBJ2-7, with 11 nucleotides matching TRBD2. V lost 5 bases, J lost 2 bases, and 11 bases stayed unmatched. The CDR3 has 17 amino acids. CDR1 is SEHNR, CDR2 FQNEAQ, per germline (reference sequence). Here the CDR3 DNA reads TGTGCCAGCAGCCCTAAAACTAGCGGGGGCCAAACCTACGAGCAGTACTTC. It specifies CASSPKTSGGQTYEQYF.

The V gene is TRBV5-6, the J gene TRBJ2-1; the D gene is possibly TRBD1 (5 bases). Germline V CDR1 and CDR2: SGHDT, YYEEEE. Between the trimmed V and J ends, which lost 4 bases and 3 bases, there was a span of 11 bases. CDR3 size: 14 residues. Written as DNA, the CDR3 is TGTGCCAGCAGCGGGGCCGGGCACTACAATGAGCAGTTCTTC. Protein product: CASSGAGHYNEQFF.

This chain joins TRBV5-4 and TRBJ2-7; D not certain. CDR1 is SGHNT, CDR2 YYREEE, per germline (reference sequence). V shed 3 bases and J shed 3 bases, with 7 bases lying between them. The CDR3 is 12 amino acids. The CDR3 loop is CASSYGNYEQYF. CDR3 bases: TGTGCCAGCAGCTATGGCAACTACGAGCAGTACTTC.

A few counts support this clone. V gene TRBV19 combines with J gene TRBJ2-7; D possibly corresponds to TRBD1 (6 bases). This CDR3 has 15 residues. V was trimmed by 3 bases and J by 2 bases, leaving 14 bases between them. Germline CDR1 and CDR2: LNHDA and SQIVND (reference sequence). The CDR3 spells CASSISRTVPYEQYF. Written as DNA, the CDR3 is TGTGCCAGTAGTATTTCTAGGACAGTACCCTACGAGCAGTACTTC. The complete variable domain, with remaining parts taken from reference TRBV19 and TRBJ2-7, reads DGGITQSPKYLFRKEGQNVTLSCEQNLNHDAMYWYRQDPGQGLRLIYYSQIVNDFQKGDIAEGYSVSREKKESFPLTVTSAQKNPTAFYLCASSISRTVPYEQYFGPGTRLTVT.

The genes are TRBV4-1 and TRBJ2-1; 9 bases align to TRBD1. Losses at the gene ends were 1 base for V and 5 bases for J; bases not matched to a gene: 3. Germline CDR1 MGHRA, CDR2 YSYEKL. This CDR3 region has 15 residues. The CDR3 DNA reads as TGCGCCAGCAGCCAAGGACAGGGGGGCCACAATGAGCAGTTCTTC. Its protein product is CASSQGQGGHNEQFF.

The gene calls are TRBV7-9 and TRBJ2-7; the D call may be TRBD1 or TRBD2 (5 bases each). Trimming pared 5 bases from V and 0 bases from J, leaving 17 bases between. Germline V gene sequence: CDR1 SEHNR, CDR2 FQNEAQ (reference sequence). The CDR3 is 16 residues long. Written as DNA, the CDR3 is TGTGCCAGCAGCCCGTCCGGGACCTCCTTCTCCTACGAGCAGTACTTC. As protein: CASSPSGTSFSYEQYF.

This chain connects TRBV12-5 to TRBJ2-5, with D unclear. The germline V gene has CDR1 LGHNT and CDR2 FRNRAP. Trimming cost V 1 base and J 3 bases, with 6 bases left between them. CDR3 length: 13 amino acids. The CDR3 spells CASGLDREETQYF. For the CDR3, the DNA is TGTGCTAGTGGTTTGGACAGAGAAGAGACCCAGTACTTC.

In its sample, this clone was seen once. The chain joins TRBV7-9 to TRBJ2-3; D is possibly TRBD1 or TRBD2 (5 bases each). The CDR3 length is 14 residues. V was cut by 4 bases and J by 2 bases, with 10 bases left in between. CDR1 is SEHNR and CDR2 is FQNEAQ in the germline V gene (reference sequence). CDR3 loop: CASSSGTYTDTQYF. The CDR3 bases are TGTGCCAGCAGCTCCGGGACCTACACAGATACGCAGTATTTT.

The V gene is TRBV6-5, the J gene TRBJ2-1; D may be TRBD2 (6 bases). The germline V gene encodes CDR1 MNHEY and CDR2 SVGAGI. The V and J ends lost 3 bases and 9 bases respectively, with 18 bases between them. The CDR3 contains 15 residues. In nucleotides, the CDR3 is TGTGCCAGCAGTTATTATCCGGAGGGTCACCTTGAGCAGTTCTTC. Translated: CASSYYPEGHLEQFF.

A single count supports this clone. The V call is TRBV11-2, the J call TRBJ2-1; the D is unclear. In germline, CDR1 is SGHAT, CDR2 FQNNGV. The CDR3 runs to 12 residues. V shed 1 base and J shed 6 bases, with 4 bases lying between them. The CDR3 protein is CASSLAGNEQFF. The CDR3 DNA sequence: TGTGCCAGCAGCTTAGCTGGCAATGAGCAGTTCTTC.

The J gene is TRBJ1-2, the V gene TRBV27; 7 bases are shared with TRBD1. The CDR3 has 16 residues. Germline V gives CDR1 MNHEY, CDR2 SMNVEV (reference sequence). V lost 2 bases and J lost 4; bases outside the gene matches: 10. CDR3 nucleotide sequence: TGTGCCAGCAGTTTAATGGGGCGGACAGGCACCTATGGCTACACCTTC. Amino acid sequence: CASSLMGRTGTYGYTF.

This clone was counted a single time. This chain uses TRBV27 with TRBJ1-2; 7 bases match TRBD1. The germline CDR1 and CDR2 sequences are MNHEY and SMNVEV (reference sequence). Trimming cost V 5 bases and J 3 bases; bases outside gene matches: 6. The CDR3 is made up of 14 amino acids. The CDR3 DNA sequence: TGTGCCAGCAGTAAAACCGGGACAGACTATGGCTACACCTTC. Protein: CASSKTGTDYGYTF.

The rearrangement uses TRBV29-1 and TRBJ2-3, with D perhaps matching TRBD1 (6 bases). Germline assignment: CDR1 SQVTM and CDR2 ANQGSEA. The V and J ends lost 6 bases and 4 bases respectively, with 17 bases between them. The length of the CDR3 is 14 residues. Written as DNA, the CDR3 is TGCAGCGTGTGGGACAATGCAGGTCCAGATACGCAGTATTTT. This gives the protein CSVWDNAGPDTQYF.

This chain links TRBV18 with TRBJ1-4; 7 positions match TRBD1. The CDR3 is 14 amino acids. Germline V gene data show CDR1 as KGHSH and CDR2 as LQKENI. Germline trimming cut 0 bases from V and 8 bases from J; bases unmatched to any gene: 3. CDR3 nucleotide sequence: TGTGCCAGCTCACCACCGGCAGGGGGAGAAAAACTGTTTTTT. Translated: CASSPPAGGEKLFF.

This rearrangement joins TRBV7-9 to TRBJ2-1; no clear D gene. The germline CDR1 and CDR2 sequences are SEHNR and FQNEAQ (reference sequence). The V end lost 7 bases, the J end lost 8 bases, and 21 bases lay between the germline ends. The CDR3 length is 15 residues. Written as DNA, the CDR3 is TGTGCCAGCACCCCGTCAGGCCTCGTCGGAGATGAGCAGTTCTTC. Protein product: CASTPSGLVGDEQFF.

This rearrangement joins TRBV29-1 to TRBJ1-1, with TRBD1 identical over 9 bases. V trimming: 6 bases; J trimming: 11 bases; junction bases outside the gene matches: 22. The length of the CDR3 is 16 residues. CDR1 is SQVTM and CDR2 is ANQGSEA in the germline V gene. The CDR3 region has the DNA TGCAGCGTCGTTAGAACGAGAGGACAGGGGCCCGATATGGCTTTCTTT. It is translated as CSVVRTRGQGPDMAFF.

This sequence joins TRBV2 and TRBJ2-5; 8 bases line up with TRBD2. Germline-derived CDR1 and CDR2 are SNHLY and FYNNEI. CDR3 length equals 14 residues. The J segment lost 2 bases and the V segment lost 4 bases, leaving 3 bases of the junction unmatched. The CDR3 bases are TGTGCCAGCAGTGGATTAGCGGGACAAGAGACCCAGTACTTC. It encodes CASSGLAGQETQYF. Full variable domain (outside the CDR3, taken from reference TRBV2 and TRBJ2-5): EPEVTQTPSHQVTQMGQEVILRCVPISNHLYFYWYRQILGQKVEFLVSFYNNEISEKSEIFDDQFSVERPDGSNFTLKIRSTKLEDSAMYFCASSGLAGQETQYFGPGTRLLVL.

J is TRBJ2-7 and V is TRBV5-6; 7 bases line up with TRBD1. The length of the CDR3 is 12 residues. Trimming cost V 4 bases and J 4 bases; bases outside gene matches: 2. Per the germline V gene, CDR1 is SGHDT and CDR2 is YYEEEE. In nucleotides, the CDR3 is TGTGCCAGCAGCACGGACAGGTACGAGCAGTACTTC. Translating it yields CASSTDRYEQYF.